Listed below are T cell receptor beta chains from one sample, sequenced in a study of blood T cell repertoires in COVID-19. Generated by immunoSEQ multiplex PCR, the TCRdb table keeps only in-frame clones and is missing some. This sample has over 150,000 clones, with 80% to 85% found just once. The sequenced sample was peripheral blood. These receptors came from a woman aged 40 to 50 with COVID-19, enrolled during active disease. The CDR3 runs from the conserved cysteine through the conserved F or W. The D gene is left open where the match is weak. Part of the rows lack a size; the others show once, few, many or a class for expanded clones.

clone_size,d_call,v_call,j_call,cdr3_aa,cdr3_nt
once,-,TRBV19,TRBJ1-5,CASTQGNQPQHF,TGTGCCAGTACTCAGGGCAATCAGCCCCAGCATTTT
few,TRBD2,TRBV4-1,TRBJ2-3,CASRLRESGATDTQYF,TGCGCCAGCAGATTGCGGGAGAGTGGGGCCACAGATACGCAGTATTTT
-,TRBD2,TRBV7-3,TRBJ2-2,CASRARGGSSNTGELFF,TGTGCCAGCCGTGCCCGGGGCGGGAGCTCGAACACCGGGGAGCTGTTTTTT
-,-,TRBV9,TRBJ2-5,CASSVTGFRLETQYF,TGTGCCAGCAGCGTTACGGGGTTCAGGTTGGAGACCCAGTACTTC
-,-,TRBV14,TRBJ1-1,CASSPFTGLNTEAFF,TGTGCCAGCAGCCCTTTTACAGGACTGAACACTGAAGCTTTCTTT
-,-,TRBV6-5,TRBJ1-5,CASSYSTAGNQPQHF,TGTGCCAGCAGTTACTCGACGGCGGGCAATCAGCCCCAGCATTTT
-,-,TRBV28,TRBJ1-1,CASSPPRDTEAFF,TGTGCCAGCAGTCCACCGAGGGACACTGAAGCTTTCTTT
-,TRBD1,TRBV6-5,TRBJ1-1,CASSRQGWQTEAFF,TGTGCCAGCAGTCGACAGGGGTGGCAGACTGAAGCTTTCTTT
-,-,TRBV10-3,TRBJ2-2,CAISRGLAVTGELFF,TGTGCCATCAGTCGGGGGCTAGCGGTCACCGGGGAGCTGTTTTTT
-,TRBD2,TRBV27,TRBJ2-7,CASSSQRGAPPYEQYF,TGTGCCAGCAGTTCCCAGCGGGGGGCCCCCCCCTACGAGCAGTACTTC
-,-,TRBV3-1/TRBV3-2,TRBJ2-7,CASSLGGGGHEQYF,TGTGCCAGCAGCCTCGGGGGAGGGGGACACGAGCAGTACTTC
-,-,TRBV29-1,TRBJ2-3,CSVGGGASTDTQYF,TGCAGCGTTGGCGGCGGGGCTAGCACAGATACGCAGTATTTT
once,TRBD1,TRBV6-5,TRBJ1-2,CASSIGTGSRGYTF,TGTGCCAGCAGCATCGGGACAGGGAGTAGGGGCTACACCTTC
-,-,TRBV4-1,TRBJ1-2,CASSQDPIEDFYGYTF,TGCGCCAGCAGCCAAGATCCCATCGAGGACTTCTATGGCTACACCTTC
once,TRBD2,TRBV7-3,TRBJ2-3,CASRAGAADTQYF,TGTGCCAGCAGAGCGGGAGCAGCAGATACGCAGTATTTT
once,-,TRBV25-1,TRBJ2-7,CASSLYEQYF,TGTGCCAGCAGTCTTTACGAGCAGTACTTC
-,TRBD1,TRBV5-6,TRBJ1-4,CASSFRTQGAGKLFF,TGTGCCAGCAGCTTTAGAACCCAGGGGGCGGGAAAACTGTTTTTT
few,-,TRBV27,TRBJ1-1,CASSSSGAGNTEAFF,TGTGCCAGCAGTTCTTCAGGGGCGGGGAACACTGAAGCTTTCTTT